These 29 T cell receptor beta chains came from one sample sequenced in a study of molecular identifiers for immune sequencing clone quantification. TCRdb reprocessed the PCR reads via MiXCR and lists one record per CDR3 protein. Among hundreds of thousands of distinct CDR3 sequences listed, nearly 20% were seen once. What was sequenced was naive CD8+ T cells from blood, with Jurkat cell RNA spiked in. As to subset: FACS-sorted CD8+CD4-CCR7+CD45RA+ naive T cells. Source of these receptors: a human donor in good health. Some libraries in this study had Jurkat cell RNA spiked in.

This clonotype showed up many times. The chain couples TRBV19 to TRBJ2-7; possible D gene TRBD1, 5 bases. This CDR3 has 15 amino acids. Germline lookup yields CDR1 LNHDA and CDR2 SQIVND (reference sequence). The V and J ends lost 5 bases and 0 bases respectively, with 14 bases between them. CDR3 loop: CASSRSRDSSYEQYF. The CDR3 DNA is TGTGCCAGTAGTCGGTCGAGAGACAGCTCCTACGAGCAGTACTTC. Combining the CDR3 with reference TRBV19 and TRBJ2-7 gives the whole variable domain DGGITQSPKYLFRKEGQNVTLSCEQNLNHDAMYWYRQDPGQGLRLIYYSQIVNDFQKGDIAEGYSVSREKKESFPLTVTSAQKNPTAFYLCASSRSRDSSYEQYFGPGTRLTVT.

This chain joins TRBV28 and TRBJ2-2; D not resolved. Germline V lookup: CDR1 MDHEN, CDR2 SYDVKM. The ends were cut back, 8 bases at V and 7 bases at J, with 8 bases in the middle. The length of the CDR3 is 11 residues. The CDR3 sequence: CASQSLGELFF. The DNA for the CDR3 is TGTGCCAGCCAATCTCTCGGGGAGCTGTTTTTT.

This clonotype was recorded at least ten times. The genes are TRBV28 and TRBJ2-3; tentative D call: TRBD2 (6 bases). The CDR3 totals 16 residues. V lost 5 bases to trimming and J lost 2 bases, with 17 bases between them. CDR1 and CDR2 (germline): MDHEN, SYDVKM. The CDR3 nucleotides are TGTGCCAGCAGTCCGTGGACTATTTTCTTCACAGATACGCAGTATTTT. It translates to CASSPWTIFFTDTQYF.

This clonotype showed up many times. This chain links TRBV20-1 with TRBJ2-1; D is unclear. This CDR3 contains 8 residues. The germline V gene has CDR1 DFQATT and CDR2 SNEGSKA (reference sequence). The CDR3 DNA is TGCTCGTACAATGAGCAGTTCTTC. Translation: CSYNEQFF.

This clonotype was detected ten times or more. CDR3 in amino acids: CASSVSPGFGYEQYF. The DNA for the CDR3 is TGTGCCAGCAGCGTGAGCCCCGGGTTTGGCTACGAGCAGTACTTC. V usage is TRBV9 and J usage is TRBJ2-7; the D is unclear. Germline CDR1 and CDR2: SGDLS and YYNGEE. Deletions cut 2 bases from V and 3 bases from J, with 15 bases between. This CDR3 has 15 residues.

In regard to this clonotype: A read error is possible here, since a much larger clone lies one base away. This rearrangement joins TRBV27 to TRBJ2-3; unclear D gene. CDR1 MNHEY and CDR2 SMNVEV come from the germline V gene (reference sequence). The CDR3 covers 16 residues. CDR3 coding DNA: TGTGCCAGCAGTTTGGCCCTTGGACCCTCCACAGATACGCAGTGTTTT. It yields the protein CASSLALGPSTDTQCF.

This clonotype was counted between two and nine times. The J gene is TRBJ1-1, the V gene TRBV15; TRBD1 matches at 9 bases. V dropped 3 bases and J dropped 5; count of bases not matched to a gene: 7. The CDR3 spans 15 residues. Germline V gene data show CDR1 as LNHNV and CDR2 as YYDKDF (reference sequence). CDR3 DNA sequence: TGTGCCACCAGCAGGGACAGGGGTTCTGAGACTGAAGCTTTCTTT. Translated, it gives CATSRDRGSETEAFF.

This clonotype was seen many times. The chain uses TRBV5-5 and TRBJ2-2, with unresolved D. V lost 1 base and J 0 bases, leaving 10 bases between the germline ends. CDR3 size: 16 residues. Germline V lookup: CDR1 SGHKS, CDR2 YYEKEE (reference sequence). CDR3 DNA sequence: TGTGCCAGCAGCTTGCGTAGCAATGCGAACACCGGGGAGCTGTTTTTT. Protein product: CASSLRSNANTGELFF.

Only a few counts were recorded for this clonotype. The CDR3 DNA is TGTGCCAGCAGTTTACCAGGCAGGGATAACACCGGGGAGCTGTTTTTT. Amino acids: CASSLPGRDNTGELFF. The chain employs TRBV28 and TRBJ2-2; TRBD1 might be the D (5 bases). Germline CDR1 MDHEN, CDR2 SYDVKM. V lost 2 bases and J 2 bases, leaving 12 bases between the germline ends. There are 16 residues in the CDR3.

This clonotype was detected ten times or more. The V call is TRBV7-2, the J call TRBJ2-5; TRBD2 aligns across 13 bases. J was trimmed by 5 bases and V by 0 bases; bases with no gene match: 3. The CDR3 has 16 residues. Germline CDR1 and CDR2: SGHTA and FQGNSA. The DNA for the CDR3 is TGTGCCAGCAGCTTAGCACTAGCGGGGGGGTTGGAGACCCAGTACTTC. Translating it yields CASSLALAGGLETQYF.

This clonotype was counted at least ten times. The rearrangement links TRBV6-2 or TRBV6-3 to TRBJ2-3, with D possibly TRBD2 on 5 matching bases. This CDR3 is built from 15 residues. V was clipped by 6 bases and J by 3 bases, with 16 bases between them. Germline V CDR1 and CDR2: MNHEY, SVGEGT. This CDR3 is CASSTSILATDTQYF. Here the CDR3 DNA reads TGTGCCAGCAGCACGAGTATCCTAGCAACAGATACGCAGTATTTT.

This clonotype showed up just a few times. This chain joins TRBV30 and TRBJ1-5; D gene ambiguous. Trimming stripped 0 bases from V and 3 bases from J, with 12 bases between. CDR3 length: 15 amino acids. CDR1 and CDR2 from the germline V gene are GTSNPN and SVGIG (reference sequence). The CDR3 nucleotides read TGTGCCTGGAGTGTCGCGGGGTGGAACAATCAGCCCCAGCATTTT. This encodes CAWSVAGWNNQPQHF.

The chain recombines TRBV6-5 with TRBJ1-5; no clear D gene. Germline loops: CDR1 MNHEY, CDR2 SVGAGI. Trimming took off 2 bases at V and 2 bases at J, with 10 bases between the two ends. This CDR3 is built from 15 residues. This CDR3 is CASSYGPRGNQPQHF. DNA of the CDR3: TGTGCCAGCAGTTACGGGCCCCGGGGCAATCAGCCCCAGCATTTT.

This clonotype was recorded many times. J is TRBJ2-3 and V is TRBV7-6, with 7 bases matching TRBD2. Germline CDR1 reads SGHVS; CDR2 reads FNYEAQ. V lost 5 bases, J lost 1 base, and 15 bases stayed unmatched. There are 18 residues in the CDR3. The CDR3 loop is CASSPTGERGIGTDTQYF. As DNA, the CDR3 is TGTGCCAGCAGCCCAACGGGGGAGCGGGGAATCGGCACAGATACGCAGTATTTT.

This clonotype has ten or more counts. The CDR3 here is CSVGATGLSTEAFF. DNA of the CDR3: TGCAGCGTTGGAGCGACAGGGTTGAGCACTGAAGCTTTCTTT. The gene calls are TRBV29-1 and TRBJ1-1, with 7 bases fitting TRBD1. This CDR3 region has 14 residues. CDR1 and CDR2 (germline): SQVTM, ANQGSEA. Trimming cost V 4 bases and J 4 bases; bases outside gene matches: 9.

The CDR3 sequence is CASSQLILHEAFF. The CDR3, as DNA: TGTGCCAGCAGCCAATTAATCCTCCACGAAGCTTTCTTT. J is TRBJ1-1 and V is TRBV16; D call uncertain. The CDR3 has 13 residues. Germline assignment: CDR1 KGHSY and CDR2 FQNENV. The ends were cut back, 1 base at V and 8 bases at J, with 11 bases in the middle.

This clonotype was counted many times. The V call is TRBV20-1, the J call TRBJ1-1; D is possibly TRBD1 (5 bases). The CDR3 has 15 amino acids. The V end lost 0 bases, the J end lost 7 bases, and 18 bases lay between the germline ends. Per germline, CDR1 DFQATT and CDR2 SNEGSKA (reference sequence). DNA of the CDR3: TGCAGTGCTAGAGATCTTGGAGGGGTGTGGATTGAAGCTTTCTTT. Translated, it gives CSARDLGGVWIEAFF.

This clonotype was counted many times. The gene calls are TRBV27 and TRBJ1-5; no firm D call. Germline lookup yields CDR1 MNHEY and CDR2 SMNVEV (reference sequence). Trimming took 5 bases from V and 5 from J, leaving 10 bases between them. The CDR3 extends over 13 amino acids. Here the CDR3 reads CASSGEGYQPQHF. CDR3 in DNA: TGTGCCAGCAGTGGTGAGGGCTATCAGCCCCAGCATTTT.

The rearrangement joins TRBV11-2 to TRBJ2-1, with a weak D call TRBD2 (5 bases). Trimming removed 11 bases at V and 10 bases at J, with 15 bases between. The CDR3 runs 11 residues. Germline V gene sequence: CDR1 SGHAT, CDR2 FQNNGV. The CDR3 reads CAGGGPGEQFF. CDR3 coding DNA: TGTGCCGGAGGAGGCCCCGGGGAGCAGTTCTTC.

Points on this clonotype: A much larger clone lies one base from this, so it may be a read error. It is likely a read error, because the conserved phenylalanine at the end of the CDR3 is missing. This chain links TRBV30 with TRBJ2-7; D ambiguous. V shed 2 bases and J shed 4 bases, with 9 bases lying between them. CDR3 size: 12 residues. Germline loops: CDR1 GTSNPN, CDR2 SVGIG (reference sequence). CDR3 sequence: CAWSRENYEQYS. CDR3 nucleotide sequence: TGTGCCTGGAGTAGAGAAAATTACGAGCAGTACTCC.

There are a few counts of this clonotype. The V and J genes are TRBV6-6 and TRBJ2-7; either TRBD1 or TRBD2 may supply D (5 bases each). Germline CDR1 reads MNHNY; CDR2 reads SVGAGI (reference sequence). The CDR3 is 15 amino acids. The ends were cut back, 0 bases at V and 2 bases at J, with 11 bases in the middle. The CDR3 here is CASSYSRDGTYEQYF. The CDR3 DNA reads as TGTGCCAGCAGTTACTCGAGGGACGGCACCTACGAGCAGTACTTC.

This clonotype was seen ten or more times. The chain is built from TRBV5-1 and TRBJ1-1; D perhaps matches TRBD1 (6 bases). Germline CDR1 and CDR2: SGHRS and YFSETQ. The CDR3 runs 16 residues. The V gene lost 1 base and the J gene lost 8 bases, with 21 bases spanning the gap. DNA of the CDR3: TGCGCCAGCAGCTTGTATCATACAGGGATTTATGCCGAAGCTTTCTTT. Translated, it gives CASSLYHTGIYAEAFF.

As to this clonotype: Sequence at one end of the junction differs from germline and may be a read error. This chain uses TRBV18 with TRBJ2-7, with 7 positions matching TRBD1. The CDR3 spans 14 residues. Germline V lookup: CDR1 KGHSH, CDR2 LQKENI. CDR3 loop: CASSSWDSRYEQYF. For the CDR3, the DNA is TGTGCTAGCTCATCCTGGGACAGTCGCTACGAGCAGTACTTC.

This chain joins TRBV12-3 or TRBV12-4 and TRBJ1-1; tentative D call: TRBD1 (6 bases). The CDR3 length is 14 residues. V lost 7 bases and J lost 4, with 16 bases in between. CDR3 nucleotide sequence: TGTGCCAGCACGGTAAACAGGGCGAGCACTGAAGCTTTCTTT. It encodes CASTVNRASTEAFF.

A word on this clonotype: Given a much more abundant clone one base away, this may be a read error. The V and J genes are TRBV6-2 or TRBV6-3 and TRBJ1-1, with D perhaps TRBD1 (5 bases). Germline-derived CDR1 and CDR2 are MNHEY and SVGEGT. Trimming left V 10 bases short and J 1 base short, with 10 bases between. This CDR3 is 12 amino acids long. For the CDR3, the DNA is TGTGCCAACAGAAGGGGGAACACTGAAGCTTTCTTT. It specifies CANRRGNTEAFF.

This clonotype was found many times. The V and J genes are TRBV24-1 and TRBJ2-2; D remains unclear. The CDR3 covers 14 residues. Germline V gene lookup returns CDR1 KGHDR and CDR2 SFDVKD. Between the trimmed V and J ends, which lost 5 bases and 0 bases, there was a span of 6 bases. CDR3: CATSAQPNTGELFF. CDR3 sequence (DNA): TGTGCCACCAGTGCGCAGCCGAACACCGGGGAGCTGTTTTTT.

The chain carries TRBV20-1 and TRBJ2-7; D unresolved. There are 13 residues in the CDR3. The V gene's germline CDR1 is DFQATT and CDR2 SNEGSKA (reference sequence). Between the trimmed V and J ends, which lost 1 base and 3 bases, there was a span of 10 bases. The DNA of the CDR3 is TGCAGTGCTAGAGGATTCGAAAACTACGAGCAGTACTTC. Translating it yields CSARGFENYEQYF.

This clonotype was observed at least ten times. This chain joins TRBV27 and TRBJ1-1; D is perhaps TRBD1 (5 bases). The CDR3 consists of 14 residues. V was shortened by 3 bases and J by 3 bases, with 11 bases between the two germline ends. The germline V gene has CDR1 MNHEY and CDR2 SMNVEV (reference sequence). The CDR3 region is CASSLGWGYTEAFF. CDR3 DNA sequence: TGTGCCAGCAGTTTGGGGTGGGGCTACACTGAAGCTTTCTTT.

To note about this clonotype: This clone may be a read error of a much larger clone one base away. The CDR3 DNA sequence: TGTGCCAGTAGGCAGGCTAGCTCTGGGGCCAACGTCCTGACTTTC. It specifies CASRQASSGANVLTF. This chain joins TRBV19 and TRBJ2-6, with no clear D. Germline CDR1 reads LNHDA; CDR2 reads SQIVND (reference sequence). The CDR3 is made up of 15 amino acids. The V end lost 6 bases, the J end lost 0 bases, and 9 bases lay between the germline ends.